This entry concerns a single TCR beta chain. The sample belongs to a study of blood T cell repertoires in COVID-19. About the research overall: Acute and convalescent COVID-19 specimens originated in the United States, Italy and Spain. T cells, B-cell-depleted T cells, or PBMCs provided the cDNA or gDNA that served as material.

TCRdb's table, derived via immunoSEQ multiplex PCR, lists solely in-frame clones and lacks some. This table has about 31,000 clones, 89% appearing once. The CDR3 has 13 residues. V shed 3 bases and J shed 7 bases, with 13 bases lying between them. Per the germline V gene, CDR1 is MNHEY and CDR2 is SVGEGT. Input material: peripheral blood. This clonotype originated in a woman between 40 and 50 years old with active or convalescent COVID-19. The V call is TRBV6-2 or TRBV6-3, the J call TRBJ2-7, with D possibly TRBD2 on 6 matching bases. CDR3 DNA: TGTGCCAGCAGTTATGGAACTAGCAAGGAGCAGTACTTC. This encodes CASSYGTSKEQYF.